The clone carrying this T cell receptor (beta chain) has only a few counts. CDR3 size: 14 residues. Trimming took 5 bases from V and 0 from J, leaving 8 bases between them. These data are taken from a study of blood T cells in healthy people across ages. Primed by a sample-barcoded 5' primer and a J-beta primer mix, a second PCR proceeded for about 7 to 11 cycles. TCRdb reprocessed the 5' RACE reads via MiXCR and lists one record per CDR3 protein. The sample includes some 710,000 distinct CDR3 sequences, 22% of them seen just once. The clonotype originates from a man between 70 and 80 years old in good health. The sequencing input was blood. V and J are TRBV12-3 or TRBV12-4 and TRBJ1-3; D is unclear. The CDR3 region is CASSPVFSGNTIYF. The CDR3 DNA sequence: TGTGCCAGCAGTCCCGTGTTCTCTGGAAACACCATATATTTT.